This TCR beta chain is from a study of blood T cell repertoires in COVID-19. Background on the study: Samples representing acute and convalescent COVID-19 were sourced from the United States, Italy and Spain. PBMCs, B-cell-depleted T cells, or T cells were the source of the cDNA or gDNA that made up the material.

Original data processing: Amplification with reference gene primers provided the estimates of nucleated cell counts. Libraries were prepared by immunoSEQ multiplex PCR; TCRdb keeps only in-frame clonotypes and omits some of them. V and J calls and clone size are as listed in that table; D and trimming were resolved from the DNA. The sample contains 200,000 to 250,000 clones, approximately 80% of which appear only once. Sequences were obtained from peripheral blood. The clonotype comes from a woman aged 80 or older with COVID-19, enrolled during active disease.

The CDR3 DNA is TGTGCCAGTAGTATTGGCGGGAGGCTCTACGAGCAGTACTTC. Translation gives CASSIGGRLYEQYF. The V call is TRBV19, the J call TRBJ2-7; TRBD2 matches 8 bases. After removal of 3 bases from V and 3 bases from J, the junction contained 4 bases not matched to a gene. The CDR3 loop spans 14 amino acids. Germline CDR1 reads LNHDA; CDR2 reads SQIVND (reference sequence).